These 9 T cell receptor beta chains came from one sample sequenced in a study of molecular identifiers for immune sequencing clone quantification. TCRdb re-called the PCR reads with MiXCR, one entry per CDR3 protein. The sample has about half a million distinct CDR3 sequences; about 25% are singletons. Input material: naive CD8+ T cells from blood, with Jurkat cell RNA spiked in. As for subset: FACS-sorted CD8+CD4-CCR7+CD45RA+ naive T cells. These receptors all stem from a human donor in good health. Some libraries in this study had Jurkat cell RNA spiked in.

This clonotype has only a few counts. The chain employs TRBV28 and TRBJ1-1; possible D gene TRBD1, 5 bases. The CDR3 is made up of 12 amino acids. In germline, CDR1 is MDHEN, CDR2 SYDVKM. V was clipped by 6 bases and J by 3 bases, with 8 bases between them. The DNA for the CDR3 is TGTGCCAGCAGAGAGGGGTACACTGAAGCTTTCTTT. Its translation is CASREGYTEAFF.

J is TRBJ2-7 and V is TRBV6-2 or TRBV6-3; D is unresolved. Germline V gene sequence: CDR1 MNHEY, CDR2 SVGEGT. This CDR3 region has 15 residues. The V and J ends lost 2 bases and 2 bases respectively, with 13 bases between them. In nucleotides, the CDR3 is TGTGCCAGCAGTTACCTTGTGGCCCAGGCCTACGAGCAGTACTTC. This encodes CASSYLVAQAYEQYF.

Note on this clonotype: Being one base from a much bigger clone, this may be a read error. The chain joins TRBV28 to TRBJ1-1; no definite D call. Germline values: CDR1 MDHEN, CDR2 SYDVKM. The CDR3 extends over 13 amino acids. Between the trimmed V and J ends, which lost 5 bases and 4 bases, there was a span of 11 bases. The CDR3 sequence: CASSDIMSTEAFF. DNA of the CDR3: TGTGCCAGCAGTGACATAATGAGCACTGAAGCTTTCTTT. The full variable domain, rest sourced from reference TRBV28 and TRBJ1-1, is DVKVTQSSRYLVKRTGEKVFLECVQDMDHENMFWYRQDPGLGLRLIYFSYDVKMKEKGDIPEGYSVSREKKERFSLILESASTNQTSMYLCASSDIMSTEAFFGQGTRLTVV.

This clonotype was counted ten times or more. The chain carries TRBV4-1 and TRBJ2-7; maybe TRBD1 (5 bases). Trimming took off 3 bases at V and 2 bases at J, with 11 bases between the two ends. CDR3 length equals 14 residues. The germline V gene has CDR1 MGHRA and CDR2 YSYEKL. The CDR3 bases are TGCGCCAGCAGCCACCTTCAGGGCCCCTACGAGCAGTACTTC. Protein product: CASSHLQGPYEQYF.

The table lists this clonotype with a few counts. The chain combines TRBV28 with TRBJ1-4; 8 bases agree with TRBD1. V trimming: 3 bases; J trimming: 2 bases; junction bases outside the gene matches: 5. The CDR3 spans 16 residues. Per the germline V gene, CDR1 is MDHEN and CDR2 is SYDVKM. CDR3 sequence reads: CASSLAWTGTNEKLFF. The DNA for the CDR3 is TGTGCCAGCAGTTTGGCTTGGACAGGGACTAATGAAAAACTGTTTTTT. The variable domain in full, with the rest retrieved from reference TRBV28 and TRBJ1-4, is DVKVTQSSRYLVKRTGEKVFLECVQDMDHENMFWYRQDPGLGLRLIYFSYDVKMKEKGDIPEGYSVSREKKERFSLILESASTNQTSMYLCASSLAWTGTNEKLFFGSGTQLSVL.

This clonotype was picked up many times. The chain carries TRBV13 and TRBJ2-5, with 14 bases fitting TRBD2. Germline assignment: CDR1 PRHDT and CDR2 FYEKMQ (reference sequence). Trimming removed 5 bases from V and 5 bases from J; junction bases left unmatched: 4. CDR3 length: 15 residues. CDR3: CASSPGLAGVETQYF. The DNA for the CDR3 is TGTGCCAGCAGCCCGGGACTAGCGGGGGTTGAGACCCAGTACTTC.

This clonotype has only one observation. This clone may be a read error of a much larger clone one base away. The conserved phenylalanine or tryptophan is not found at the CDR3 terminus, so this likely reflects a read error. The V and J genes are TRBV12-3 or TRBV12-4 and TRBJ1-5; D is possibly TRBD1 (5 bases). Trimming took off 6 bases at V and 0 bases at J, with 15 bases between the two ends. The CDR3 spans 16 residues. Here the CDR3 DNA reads TGTGCCAGCAGGGACCCGACAGAAAGTAGCAATCAGCCCCAGCATCTT. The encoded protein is CASRDPTESSNQPQHL.

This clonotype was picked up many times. For the CDR3, the DNA is TGTGCCAGCAGCTTGTTTGGCGGGGAAAGCACAGATACGCAGTATTTT. It encodes CASSLFGGESTDTQYF. J is TRBJ2-3 and V is TRBV5-4, with D perhaps matching TRBD2 (6 bases). V was cut by 1 base and J by 0 bases, with 12 bases left in between. Germline V gene data show CDR1 as SGHNT and CDR2 as YYREEE (reference sequence). The CDR3 spans 16 residues.

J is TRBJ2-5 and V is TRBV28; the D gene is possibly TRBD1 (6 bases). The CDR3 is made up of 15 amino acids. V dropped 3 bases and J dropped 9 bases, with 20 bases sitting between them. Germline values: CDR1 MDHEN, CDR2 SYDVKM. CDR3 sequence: CASSFKGETKEAQYF. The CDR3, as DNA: TGTGCCAGCAGTTTTAAGGGGGAAACGAAGGAGGCCCAGTACTTC.